This T cell receptor (beta chain) was identified in a study of blood T cell repertoires in COVID-19 (dated by TCRdb to 2018 to 2021). Regarding the complete study: The collaborator samples originated in the United States, Italy and Spain and spanned the acute and convalescent phases of COVID-19. A de-identified subject ID, COVID-19 status, age in years and sex were almost always included in the sample metadata. The repertoires were released in a freely available public database meant as a resource for research on the immune response to SARS-CoV-2. Where HLA class I and class II types were available, the types were taken from metadata supplied by the sample provider, not from assay-based typing. The samples were drawn from the first 160 participants of the ongoing ImmuneRACE study and from 950 to 1,500 subjects provided by 6 global collaborators. The material from the prospective study consisted of cDNA or gDNA derived from T cells, B-cell-depleted T cells, or PBMCs. The dataset comprised deeply sampled blood TCRbeta repertoires from subjects exposed to, actively infected with, or recovered from COVID-19. Broad study findings and their caveats: The amount of clinical and demographic metadata varied by source and participant and was provided uncurated.

V is cut by 6 bases and J by 2 bases, and the space between the germline ends is 17 bases. The germline V gene sets CDR1 to MDHEN and CDR2 to SYDVKM. Inclusive of the bounding cysteine and phenylalanine, the CDR3 is 15 residues long. Kept here is only the CDR3 DNA, which spans 45 bases and is read in frame from base 1. TCRbeta CDR3 regions were amplified from genomic DNA by means of the immunoSEQ Assay, a bias-controlled multiplex PCR. In the authors' own workflow: The number of nucleated cells in each sample was estimated from the amplification of reference gene primers within the assay. To quantify the absolute abundance of each unique TCRbeta CDR3 rearrangement, sequence reads were collapsed and filtered. For each sample, productive Simpson clonality was calculated as the square root of Simpson's diversity index over productive rearrangements. TCRdb mirrors the immuneACCESS table, restricted to in-frame sequences. Some clones are absent from its copies; in checked studies, under half trace to an unresolved V gene, and the reason for the others is unknown. For V, J and clone size, that table is used; D and trimming come from the DNA. The sample table records about 37,000 clones; roughly nine tenths of these occur just once. The ten largest account for 5.5% to 7.5% of the sample.

With respect to this clone: The clone's antigen remains unknown. Per-base quality was not reported, and no clone a single base away is much larger than it.

Collaborating institutions collected whole blood in K2EDTA tubes following their own protocols. For TCRbeta analysis, collaborator samples were shipped as frozen whole blood, as isolated PBMCs, or as DNA extracted from either sample type. The rearranged segments are TRBV28 and TRBJ2-7; tentative D gene TRBD1, with 6 bases matching. This sequence originates from a human donor in a cohort sampled during active COVID-19. The sequencing sample was made of peripheral blood. Read as DNA, the sequence is TGTGCCAGCAGCACTGGGGGCGCCTCAACCTACGAGCAGTACTTC. Its translation is CASSTGGASTYEQYF.